What follows are 32 T cell receptor beta chains derived from one specimen sequenced in a study of beta chain features in type 1 diabetes. Study observations and caveats: In every one of the four CD4+ subsets, TCRB CDR3s were moderately but significantly shorter in Type 1 diabetes patients.

No antigen is known for these receptors. All of the isolated RNA was reverse transcribed, so expressed TCRB transcripts were sequenced. Data came from immunoSEQ multiplex PCR; TCRdb stores just in-frame clones and leaves some out. The data show 120,000 or so clones, with roughly 15% seen just once and 2% to 3% held by the top ten. Input material: central memory CD4+ T cells from blood. Receptors originate from a man between 25 and 39 years old with type 1 diabetes.

The rearrangement joins TRBV7-3 to TRBJ2-7, with D tentatively TRBD2 (6 bases). From germline, CDR1 is SGHTA and CDR2 FQGTGA. CDR3 length: 15 residues. Trimming pared 5 bases from V and 3 bases from J, leaving 17 bases between. Written as DNA, the CDR3 is TGTGCCAGCAGCCCCCAGGGTTCGGGAGACTACGAGCAGTACTTC. It specifies CASSPQGSGDYEQYF.

This clone turned up a few times. The V gene is TRBV11-3, the J gene TRBJ1-1; 8 nucleotides match TRBD1. This CDR3 has 15 residues. After removal of 2 bases from V and 3 bases from J, the junction contained 5 bases not matched to a gene. Germline V gives CDR1 SGHNT, CDR2 YENEEA. The CDR3 DNA reads TGTGCCAGCAGCTTACTTCAGGGGGCTTACACTGAAGCTTTCTTT. It specifies CASSLLQGAYTEAFF.

This clone was found many times. This sequence joins TRBV7-2 and TRBJ1-2; D is perhaps TRBD1 (6 bases). Trimming cost V 0 bases and J 8 bases, with 13 bases left between them. Per the germline V gene, CDR1 is SGHTA and CDR2 is FQGNSA. The CDR3 covers 14 residues. The CDR3 here is CASSLADSNSGYTF. The DNA of the CDR3 is TGTGCCAGCAGCTTAGCGGACAGTAATTCGGGCTACACCTTC.

This clone has more than one count but fewer than ten. The rearrangement links TRBV6-1 to TRBJ1-2; TRBD1 might be the D (5 bases). The CDR3 totals 13 residues. CDR1 and CDR2 (germline): MNHNS, SASEGT. Trimming removed 4 bases from V and 7 bases from J, with 13 bases in between. CDR3: CASSAGQGGGYTF. In DNA form, the CDR3 reads TGTGCCAGCAGTGCCGGGCAGGGAGGTGGCTACACCTTC.

This clone was detected a few times. The chain links TRBV7-2 to TRBJ2-5, with D perhaps matching TRBD2 (6 bases). V gave up 5 bases and J gave up 3 bases, with 13 bases separating them. CDR3 size: 14 residues. Germline V gives CDR1 SGHTA, CDR2 FQGNSA. In DNA, the CDR3 is TGTGCCAGCAGCGAAAGGGGAGGAGAAGAGACCCAGTACTTC. This gives the protein CASSERGGEETQYF.

The chain carries TRBV7-9 and TRBJ2-1; TRBD1 agrees at 11 bases. Germline CDR1 reads SEHNR; CDR2 reads FQNEAQ (reference sequence). This CDR3 has 16 residues. Trimming removed 6 bases from V and 6 bases from J; junction bases left unmatched: 10. For the CDR3, the DNA is TGTGCCAGCAGTTTGCCCGGACAGGGGGCCTTCAATGAGCAGTTCTTC. The encoded protein is CASSLPGQGAFNEQFF.

The chain uses TRBV6-5 and TRBJ2-5; no clear D gene. The CDR3 covers 14 residues. In germline, CDR1 is MNHEY, CDR2 SVGAGI. V was trimmed by 5 bases and J by 7 bases, leaving 17 bases between them. This chain's CDR3 is CASSDYWADGTQYF. The CDR3 region has the DNA TGTGCCAGCAGTGATTATTGGGCTGATGGGACCCAGTACTTC.

This clone was recorded a few times. The rearrangement links TRBV18 to TRBJ1-1; D is unclear. Germline assignment: CDR1 KGHSH and CDR2 LQKENI. This CDR3 has 15 residues. V lost 0 bases, J lost 0 bases, and 8 bases lay in between. CDR3 region: CASSPPISLNTEAFF. DNA of the CDR3: TGTGCCAGCTCACCACCGATCTCCTTGAACACTGAAGCTTTCTTT.

The rearrangement links TRBV5-1 to TRBJ2-2; 9 nucleotides line up with TRBD1. Trimming cost V 4 bases and J 1 base; bases outside gene matches: 5. The CDR3 has 16 residues. Germline loops: CDR1 SGHRS, CDR2 YFSETQ. The CDR3 DNA reads TGCGCCAGCAGCAGCACAGGGGGCATGAACACCGGGGAGCTGTTTTTT. Amino acid sequence: CASSSTGGMNTGELFF.

The V gene is TRBV7-9, the J gene TRBJ1-2; 8 bases fit TRBD1. The CDR3 is 12 residues long. Germline V gene lookup returns CDR1 SEHNR and CDR2 FQNEAQ (reference sequence). V lost 5 bases, J lost 8 bases, and 4 bases stayed unmatched. The CDR3 nucleotides are TGTGCCAGCAGCCGGGACAGGTTCGGCTACACCTTC. Residues: CASSRDRFGYTF.

The DNA of the CDR3 is TGTGCCAGCAGCTGGGGCGGGGAGACCCAGTACTTC. As protein: CASSWGGETQYF. The rearrangement uses TRBV11-3 and TRBJ2-5; either TRBD1 or TRBD2 may supply D (5 bases each). Germline lookup yields CDR1 SGHNT and CDR2 YENEEA. Trimming removed 4 bases from V and 5 bases from J, with 8 bases in between. The CDR3 is 12 amino acids.

In this sample, this clone turned up a few times. The chain carries TRBV14 and TRBJ2-1; weak D call: TRBD2 (6 bases). The CDR3 sequence is 16 residues long. Trimming removed 0 bases from V and 0 bases from J, with 9 bases in between. Germline assignment: CDR1 SGHDN and CDR2 FVKESK. The CDR3 sequence: CASSQDAGSSYNEQFF. The CDR3 coding sequence is TGTGCCAGCAGCCAAGACGCGGGGAGCTCCTACAATGAGCAGTTCTTC.

In this sample, this clone turned up a few times. This chain links TRBV5-4 with TRBJ2-5, with 7 bases that match TRBD2. From germline, CDR1 is SGHNT and CDR2 YYREEE (reference sequence). V lost 2 bases to trimming and J lost 3 bases; unmatched junction nucleotides: 4. The CDR3 spans 14 residues. The CDR3 loop reads CASSLRGTKETQYF. In DNA, the CDR3 is TGTGCCAGCAGCTTACGGGGGACTAAAGAGACCCAGTACTTC.

This clone showed up just a few times. The V call is TRBV7-9, the J call TRBJ2-3; D remains ambiguous. Germline loops: CDR1 SEHNR, CDR2 FQNEAQ (reference sequence). Trimming took off 6 bases at V and 6 bases at J, with 10 bases between the two ends. The CDR3 totals 12 residues. The CDR3 nucleotides are TGTGCCAGCAGTTCGGGTCCGGATACGCAGTATTTT. This gives the protein CASSSGPDTQYF.

This clone has only a few counts. The J gene is TRBJ1-2, the V gene TRBV18; tentative D call: TRBD1 (5 bases). The CDR3 is 13 residues long. V was clipped by 2 bases and J by 4 bases, with 8 bases between them. Germline V gene lookup returns CDR1 KGHSH and CDR2 LQKENI. The CDR3 is CASSPAGRYGYTF. CDR3 nucleotides: TGTGCCAGCTCACCAGCAGGGCGCTATGGCTACACCTTC.

This clone has just a few counts. V usage is TRBV5-6 and J usage is TRBJ2-6, with unresolved D. Germline CDR1 is SGHDT and CDR2 is YYEEEE. The CDR3 extends over 14 amino acids. Trimming pared 9 bases from V and 0 bases from J, leaving 10 bases between. DNA of the CDR3: TGTGCCACCTTGCGGAGCTCTGGGGCCAACGTCCTGACTTTC. Translation gives CATLRSSGANVLTF.

This clone appeared a few times. J is TRBJ2-3 and V is TRBV29-1; 10 nucleotides match TRBD1. V lost 4 bases to trimming and J lost 1 base; unmatched junction nucleotides: 5. Germline lookup yields CDR1 SQVTM and CDR2 ANQGSEA. The CDR3 runs to 15 residues. Written as DNA, the CDR3 is TGCAGCGTTGGCCGTGGGACAGGGGGCACAGATACGCAGTATTTT. Encoded protein: CSVGRGTGGTDTQYF.

This clone is labeled as medium-sized. V gene TRBV29-1 combines with J gene TRBJ1-2; D is unresolved. CDR1 is SQVTM and CDR2 is ANQGSEA in the germline V gene. CDR3 length: 14 amino acids. V lost 6 bases and J lost 5, with 19 bases in between. CDR3 in DNA: TGCAGCGTGGAGGTGGGCAGCACGTCTTATGGCTACACCTTC. It specifies CSVEVGSTSYGYTF.

This clone was counted only a few times. J is TRBJ2-5 and V is TRBV29-1; 7 bases map to TRBD2. V gave up 4 bases and J gave up 5 bases; unmatched junction bases: 7. Germline assignment: CDR1 SQVTM and CDR2 ANQGSEA. There are 13 residues in the CDR3. The DNA for the CDR3 is TGCAGCGTTGGGGGGACTAACGCCGAGACCCAGTACTTC. This sequence encodes CSVGGTNAETQYF.

V is TRBV18 and J is TRBJ1-2; D gene uncertain. Trimming pared 1 base from V and 4 bases from J, leaving 10 bases between. Germline V gene lookup returns CDR1 KGHSH and CDR2 LQKENI. The CDR3 is 14 amino acids. The CDR3 loop is CASSPRTDTYGYTF. As DNA, the CDR3 is TGTGCCAGCTCACCACGGACCGACACCTATGGCTACACCTTC. Full variable domain (remainder filled in from reference TRBV18 and TRBJ1-2): NAGVMQNPRHLVRRRGQEARLRCSPMKGHSHVYWYRQLPEEGLKFMVYLQKENIIDESGMPKERFSAEFPKEGPSILRIQQVVRGDSAAYFCASSPRTDTYGYTFGSGTRLTVV.

The CDR3 reads CSVVWDRTQPQHF. The CDR3 nucleotides are TGCAGCGTTGTCTGGGACAGGACCCAGCCCCAGCATTTT. V usage is TRBV29-1 and J usage is TRBJ1-5, with 8 bases aligning to TRBD1. The CDR3 runs to 13 residues. V shed 4 bases and J 7 bases; nucleotides not matched to a gene: 6. Germline CDR1 reads SQVTM; CDR2 reads ANQGSEA. The entire variable domain, with the rest obtained from reference TRBV29-1 and TRBJ1-5, is as follows: SAVISQKPSRDICQRGTSLTIQCQVDSQVTMMFWYRQQPGQSLTLIATANQGSEATYESGFVIDKFPISRPNLTFSTLTVSNMSPEDSSIYLCSVVWDRTQPQHFGDGTRLSIL.

In this sample, this clone turned up a few times. The chain has TRBV29-1 and TRBJ1-4; TRBD1 matches at 10 bases. CDR3 length equals 16 residues. Germline CDR1 SQVTM, CDR2 ANQGSEA. Unmatched junction bases numbered 7, after V lost 4 bases and J lost 2 bases. The CDR3 DNA reads TGCAGCGTTGGGGACAGGGGAAGGACGACTAATGAAAAACTGTTTTTT. It specifies CSVGDRGRTTNEKLFF. Combining the CDR3 with reference TRBV29-1 and TRBJ1-4 gives the whole variable domain SAVISQKPSRDICQRGTSLTIQCQVDSQVTMMFWYRQQPGQSLTLIATANQGSEATYESGFVIDKFPISRPNLTFSTLTVSNMSPEDSSIYLCSVGDRGRTTNEKLFFGSGTQLSVL.

A few counts support this clone. The rearrangement joins TRBV19 to TRBJ2-5, with D maybe TRBD2 (7 bases). Germline CDR1 is LNHDA and CDR2 is SQIVND (reference sequence). Trimming pared 4 bases from V and 3 bases from J, leaving 12 bases between. The CDR3 runs to 14 residues. CDR3 protein: CASSTLGGEETQYF. CDR3 coding DNA: TGTGCCAGTAGTACCCTAGGGGGGGAAGAGACCCAGTACTTC.

The V gene is TRBV11-2, the J gene TRBJ2-1; D is unresolved. The V gene lost 2 bases and the J gene lost 0 bases, with 8 bases spanning the gap. The CDR3 consists of 15 residues. Germline assignment: CDR1 SGHAT and CDR2 FQNNGV. Written as DNA, the CDR3 is TGTGCCAGCAGCTTACCTGGCAGCTCCTACAATGAGCAGTTCTTC. Its translation: CASSLPGSSYNEQFF.

V and J are TRBV11-1 and TRBJ2-1; D remains unclear. The CDR3 extends over 12 amino acids. Between the trimmed V and J ends, which lost 2 bases and 9 bases, there was a span of 8 bases. Germline V gene data show CDR1 as SGHAT and CDR2 as FQDESV (reference sequence). CDR3 amino acids: CASSLQDREQFF. In nucleotides, the CDR3 is TGTGCCAGCAGCTTACAAGACCGTGAGCAGTTCTTC.

As regards this clone: It differs at one base from a far larger clone, so likely a read error. Additional DNA sequences in this sample encode the identical CDR3. For the CDR3, the DNA is TGCAGCGCCGCAACTCGCGGGGGGACCTACGAGCAGTACTTC. Protein sequence: CSAATRGGTYEQYF. The V gene is TRBV29-1, the J gene TRBJ2-7, with 8 bases matching TRBD2. This CDR3 region has 14 residues. V lost 7 bases, J lost 2 bases, and 10 bases stayed unmatched. Per germline, CDR1 SQVTM and CDR2 ANQGSEA.

This chain links TRBV6-1 with TRBJ2-5, with a tentative D call TRBD1 (5 bases). Trimming cost V 5 bases and J 2 bases, with 12 bases left between them. The CDR3 totals 14 residues. Looked up from germline, CDR1 is MNHNS and CDR2 is SASEGT. CDR3: CASSPDSHQETQYF. For the CDR3, the DNA is TGTGCCAGCAGTCCCGACAGCCATCAAGAGACCCAGTACTTC.

The rearrangement links TRBV25-1 to TRBJ2-6, with 9 positions matching TRBD1. CDR3 size: 17 residues. Germline V gene sequence: CDR1 MGHDK, CDR2 SYGVNS. After removal of 3 bases from V and 4 bases from J, the junction contained 7 bases not matched to a gene. CDR3 in amino acids: CASSDGTGTWGANVLTF. CDR3 in DNA: TGTGCCAGCAGTGACGGGACAGGGACATGGGGGGCCAACGTCCTGACTTTC.

The V call is TRBV9, the J call TRBJ2-3; maybe TRBD2 (6 bases). Per germline, CDR1 SGDLS and CDR2 YYNGEE. The CDR3 is 15 amino acids. Trimming cost V 4 bases and J 5 bases, with 17 bases left between them. CDR3 in DNA: TGTGCCAGCAGCCCCGTAGGGCCCGGGGGAGATACGCAGTATTTT. Its protein is CASSPVGPGGDTQYF.

The sample holds one count of this clone. This chain links TRBV15 with TRBJ1-2; 10 nucleotides align to TRBD1. Germline CDR1 is LNHNV and CDR2 is YYDKDF (reference sequence). Unmatched junction bases numbered 12, after V lost 7 bases and J lost 7 bases. The CDR3 sequence is 15 residues long. CDR3 protein: CATTISGTGDAGYTF. Written as DNA, the CDR3 is TGTGCCACCACCATTAGCGGGACAGGGGACGCTGGCTACACCTTC.

The chain couples TRBV2 to TRBJ1-2, with 8 bases lining up with TRBD1. The germline V gene has CDR1 SNHLY and CDR2 FYNNEI. V shed 7 bases, J shed 2 bases, and the junction held 6 bases outside the gene matches. This CDR3 has 14 amino acids. The CDR3 loop is CASTVRQGNYGYTF. The DNA for the CDR3 is TGTGCCAGCACCGTTCGACAGGGGAACTATGGCTACACCTTC.

There are a few counts of this clone. V gene TRBV9 combines with J gene TRBJ2-5, with 8 nucleotides matching TRBD2. From germline, CDR1 is SGDLS and CDR2 YYNGEE. With 6 bases clipped from V and 4 bases from J, the junction kept 8 bases outside the gene matches. The CDR3 totals 14 residues. The CDR3 coding sequence is TGTGCCAGCACCAAAGCGGGAGCCGCAGAGACCCAGTACTTC. Its protein is CASTKAGAAETQYF. Full variable domain (missing parts from reference TRBV9 and TRBJ2-5): DSGVTQTPKHLITATGQRVTLRCSPRSGDLSVYWYQQSLDQGLQFLIQYYNGEERAKGNILERFSAQQFPDLHSELNLSSLELGDSALYFCASTKAGAAETQYFGPGTRLLVL.